Each of the 15 T cell receptor beta chains below was sequenced from the same sample in a study of a mutant IDH1 vaccine in newly diagnosed glioma (TCRdb year 2021). The time point label here, explained by the study, means: week 47, end of study. Each vaccine dose was 300 ug of a 20-mer mutant IDH1 peptide in Montanide, given subcutaneously with topical imiquimod. Library construction relied on the immunoSEQ multiplex PCR assay. TCRdb stores this immuneACCESS table with in-frame sequences only. Part of the clones is absent; in the studies checked, under half of the shortfall reflects unresolved V genes, and no reason is known for the rest. The sample table records approximately 56,000 clones; over 70% of these occur just once. The ten largest make up around 5% of the sample. Antigens of these TCRs are unknown. The sequencing used PBMCs, collected from a glioma patient whose treatment included an IDH1 peptide vaccine. The receptors were gathered from a man aged 45-60 years with glioma.

The CDR3 sequence is CASSPPAGQEGYGYTF. CDR3 sequence (DNA): TGTGCCAGCTCACCACCTGCCGGACAGGAAGGCTATGGCTACACCTTC. The chain has TRBV18 and TRBJ1-2, with 7 bases that match TRBD1. The junction had 8 bases not matched to a gene; V was cut back by 0 bases and J by 4 bases. The CDR3 has 16 amino acids. CDR1 is KGHSH and CDR2 is LQKENI in the germline V gene. Filled out from reference TRBV18 and TRBJ1-2, the complete variable domain reads NAGVMQNPRHLVRRRGQEARLRCSPMKGHSHVYWYRQLPEEGLKFMVYLQKENIIDESGMPKERFSAEFPKEGPSILRIQQVVRGDSAAYFCASSPPAGQEGYGYTFGSGTRLTVV.

This sequence joins TRBV10-3 and TRBJ1-6; D gene uncertain. This CDR3 has 14 amino acids. The germline V and J ends were trimmed by 3 bases and 6 bases, with 9 bases remaining between them. The germline CDR1 and CDR2 sequences are ENHRY and SYGVKD. CDR3 coding DNA: TGTGCCATCAGTGACAGCGGAATTAATTCACCCCTCCACTTT. Amino acid sequence: CAISDSGINSPLHF.

CDR3 nucleotides: TGCGCCAGCGGCCAACCGAACACTGAAGCTTTCTTT. Its protein is CASGQPNTEAFF. The V gene is TRBV5-1, the J gene TRBJ1-1; no firm D call. Germline CDR1 and CDR2: SGHRS and YFSETQ. V was clipped by 7 bases and J by 1 base, with 8 bases between them. This CDR3 has 12 amino acids.

The sample holds a few counts of this clone. The gene calls are TRBV4-3 and TRBJ2-7; D possibly uses TRBD1 or TRBD2 (5 bases each). With 0 bases removed from V and 0 bases from J, the gap between germline ends came to 9 bases. The CDR3 has 15 amino acids. The V gene's germline CDR1 is LGHNA and CDR2 YSLEER. The CDR3 bases are TGCGCCAGCAGCCAAGAAGAGGGGAGCTCCTACGAGCAGTACTTC. Amino acid sequence: CASSQEEGSSYEQYF.

The chain recombines TRBV9 with TRBJ1-2, with D possibly TRBD1 on 6 matching bases. V lost 0 bases, J lost 2 bases, and 11 bases lay in between. The CDR3 totals 15 residues. The germline V gene encodes CDR1 SGDLS and CDR2 YYNGEE. This CDR3 reads CASSVGGGKNYGYTF. The CDR3 coding sequence is TGTGCCAGCAGCGTAGGAGGGGGTAAGAACTATGGCTACACCTTC.

J is TRBJ1-1 and V is TRBV25-1; TRBD1 is a possible D gene (5 bases). Germline V gene lookup returns CDR1 MGHDK and CDR2 SYGVNS. The CDR3 is made up of 13 amino acids. V lost 8 bases and J 2 bases, leaving 12 bases between the germline ends. The CDR3 DNA is TGTGCCAGCCGCCGGGACTTTAACACTGAAGCTTTCTTT. This codes for CASRRDFNTEAFF.

The sample holds a few counts of this clone. The chain is built from TRBV7-6 and TRBJ2-1; tentatively, D is TRBD1 or TRBD2 (5 bases each). Germline loops: CDR1 SGHVS, CDR2 FNYEAQ. V was trimmed by 5 bases and J by 4 bases, leaving 15 bases between them. This CDR3 region has 15 residues. CDR3 sequence (DNA): TGTGCCAGCAGCCGGACTGTAGGGGTTTACAATGAGCAGTTCTTC. It specifies CASSRTVGVYNEQFF.

J is TRBJ2-3 and V is TRBV2; 8 bases match TRBD2. Germline trimming cut 5 bases from V and 1 base from J; bases unmatched to any gene: 5. The CDR3 is 15 amino acids. CDR1 is SNHLY and CDR2 is FYNNEI in the germline V gene. CDR3 loop: CASSPLTSGTDTQYF. For the CDR3, the DNA is TGTGCCAGCAGTCCTCTGACTAGCGGCACAGATACGCAGTATTTT. Variable domain in full (rest from reference TRBV2 and TRBJ2-3): EPEVTQTPSHQVTQMGQEVILRCVPISNHLYFYWYRQILGQKVEFLVSFYNNEISEKSEIFDDQFSVERPDGSNFTLKIRSTKLEDSAMYFCASSPLTSGTDTQYFGPGTRLTVL.

J is TRBJ2-7 and V is TRBV4-1; D remains ambiguous. V was trimmed by 1 base and J by 7 bases, leaving 8 bases between them. Germline V CDR1 and CDR2: MGHRA, YSYEKL. The CDR3 contains 12 residues. The CDR3, as DNA: TGCGCCAGCAGCCAAGTTCTAGGGGAGCAGTACTTC. This codes for CASSQVLGEQYF.

This chain connects TRBV18 to TRBJ2-5; perhaps TRBD1 as D (5 bases). CDR1 is KGHSH, CDR2 LQKENI, per germline. V lost 0 bases and J lost 1, with 12 bases in between. This CDR3 spans 16 amino acids. CDR3 amino acids: CASSPPLGALQETQYF. CDR3 nucleotides: TGTGCCAGCTCACCACCTCTAGGGGCCCTCCAAGAGACCCAGTACTTC.

The genes are TRBV6-5 and TRBJ2-7; D may be TRBD1 or TRBD2 (5 bases each). The CDR3 runs 13 residues. Looked up from germline, CDR1 is MNHEY and CDR2 is SVGAGI. With 2 bases removed from V and 0 bases from J, the gap between germline ends came to 5 bases. CDR3 protein: CASSYGGSYEQYF. The CDR3 DNA is TGTGCCAGCAGTTACGGGGGCTCCTACGAGCAGTACTTC.

The gene calls are TRBV2 and TRBJ1-5; D possibly corresponds to TRBD1 (6 bases). Germline V gene lookup returns CDR1 SNHLY and CDR2 FYNNEI. V lost 6 bases, J lost 6 bases, and 12 bases lay in between. This CDR3 has 13 amino acids. CDR3 nucleotides: TGTGCCAGCAGGGGTACAGGGCTTCAGCCCCAGCATTTT. It codes for CASRGTGLQPQHF.

This chain links TRBV19 with TRBJ2-1, with 7 nucleotides matching TRBD1. Per germline, CDR1 LNHDA and CDR2 SQIVND (reference sequence). The V segment lost 5 bases and the J segment 7 bases; nucleotides outside the gene matches: 11. CDR3 length: 15 residues. Here the CDR3 reads CASSLQQGPRNEQFF. CDR3 DNA sequence: TGTGCCAGTAGTCTACAACAGGGGCCGAGGAATGAGCAGTTCTTC.

The V call is TRBV5-4, the J call TRBJ1-1; the D gene is possibly TRBD1 (6 bases). Germline V gene lookup returns CDR1 SGHNT and CDR2 YYREEE (reference sequence). Trimming cost V 2 bases and J 9 bases, with 14 bases left between them. The CDR3 length is 13 residues. CDR3 coding DNA: TGTGCCAGCAGCTTAACGGGAGGGGACAAAGCTTTCTTT. The encoded protein is CASSLTGGDKAFF.

This chain joins TRBV6-4 and TRBJ2-2; D possibly corresponds to TRBD2 (6 bases). V lost 0 bases and J 0 bases, leaving 8 bases between the germline ends. Germline loops: CDR1 MRHNA, CDR2 SNTAGT. The CDR3 length is 16 residues. The CDR3 nucleotides read TGTGCCAGCAGTGACTCCTCTAGCGCGAACACCGGGGAGCTGTTTTTT. Protein sequence: CASSDSSSANTGELFF.